A selection of T cell receptor beta chains follows, all from one sample in a study of OX40 agonist ivuxolimab in advanced cancers. Repertoires were generated with immunoSEQ multiplex PCR, while TCRdb's copy carries only in-frame clones and drops some. The repertoire consists of over 50,000 clones, with about 90% occurring once and the leading ten covering approximately 23%. This specimen was CD4+ or CD8+ T cells sorted from blood, taken in a trial of the OX40 agonist ivuxolimab. All receptors derive from an adult with an advanced solid tumor such as melanoma, head and neck, liver or kidney cancer. The CDR3 runs from the conserved cysteine through the conserved F or W. D genes are given only for firm matches. Some rows mark clone size as missing; the rest say once, few, many or name a class of expanded clone.

>TRBV29-1|TRBJ2-7|NA|NA
TGCAGCGTTAAACACGAGAACTACGAGCAGTACTTC
CSVKHENYEQYF
>TRBV5-6|TRBJ2-7|TRBD1|NA
TGTGCCAGCAGCCCCGGGACAGGAGCCTACGAGCAGTACTTC
CASSPGTGAYEQYF
>TRBV6-5|TRBJ1-4|NA|medium-sized
TGTGCCAGCAGTTACTCGAGGGGCTTTCGTGGAAAACTGTTTTTT
CASSYSRGFRGKLFF
>TRBV5-4|TRBJ2-5|TRBD1|NA
TGTGCCAGCAGCCTGGACAGGGGGGAGGAGACCCAGTACTTC
CASSLDRGEETQYF
>TRBV5-4|TRBJ2-1|NA|NA
TGTGCCAGCAGCTTGGTTAGCAATGAGCAGTTCTTC
CASSLVSNEQFF
>TRBV2|TRBJ1-1|NA|few
TGTGCCAGCACGACAGGGAACACTGAAGCTTTCTTT
CASTTGNTEAFF
>TRBV13|TRBJ2-7|NA|NA
TGTGCCAGCAGCTTAGGTCTGGGGGCAGGGTGGTCCTACGAGCAGTACTTC
CASSLGLGAGWSYEQYF
>TRBV27|TRBJ2-2|NA|NA
TGTGCCAGCAGTTCCACCGGGGAGCTGTTTTTT
CASSSTGELFF
>TRBV30|TRBJ1-2|NA|NA
TGTGCCTGGAGTCCGGGGGCGAACTATGGCTACACCTTC
CAWSPGANYGYTF
>TRBV7-3|TRBJ2-3|NA|NA
TGTGCCAGCATCATAACTAGCACAGATACGCAGTATTTT
CASIITSTDTQYF
>TRBV6-5|TRBJ2-7|NA|NA
TGTGCCAGCAGTTACTCCTCCGGGTGGGAGCAGTACTTC
CASSYSSGWEQYF
>TRBV28|TRBJ2-7|NA|NA
TGTGCCAGCAGTTTAACGGGCGAGCAGTACTTC
CASSLTGEQYF
>TRBV9|TRBJ2-3|NA|NA
TGTGCCAGCAGCGCGATGCACACAGATACGCAGTATTTT
CASSAMHTDTQYF
>TRBV13|TRBJ1-2|NA|NA
TGTGCCAGCAGCTTAGGGGTCCGAGTTGGCTACACCTTC
CASSLGVRVGYTF
>TRBV28|TRBJ1-2|NA|NA
TGTGCCAGCGGGGGAGTTGGCTACACCTTC
CASGGVGYTF
>TRBV4-2|TRBJ1-3|NA|NA
TGTGCCAGCAGCCAAGAGCTCTATCACTCTGGAAACACCATATATTTT
CASSQELYHSGNTIYF
>TRBV30|TRBJ1-1|NA|NA
TGTGCCTGGAGTGTGTGGGAACGGACTGAAGCTTTCTTT
CAWSVWERTEAFF
>TRBV27|TRBJ2-1|TRBD2|NA
TGTGCCAGCAGTTTGAGGTATAGCGGGGAGGACAATGAGCAGTTCTTC
CASSLRYSGEDNEQFF